These 11 T cell receptor beta chains originate from one sample sequenced in a study of T cell responses to AZD1222 COVID-19 vaccine. The data were produced by immunoSEQ multiplex PCR, yet TCRdb's version contains in-frame clones alone and is incomplete. Among 65,000 to 80,000 clones listed, approximately 90% were seen once. The source was peripheral blood, collected 28 days after the second dose of the MenACWY control vaccine. Every receptor here comes from an adult who received the MenACWY meningococcal vaccine as a control.

This clone was counted a few times. The rearrangement uses TRBV28 and TRBJ2-7, with TRBD1 identical over 9 bases. The CDR3 is made up of 14 amino acids. Trimming at V came to 4 bases and at J to 4 bases, leaving 5 bases not matched to a gene. The germline V gene has CDR1 MDHEN and CDR2 SYDVKM. This chain's CDR3 is CASSYHDRGYEQYF. The DNA of the CDR3 is TGTGCCAGCAGTTACCACGACAGGGGGTACGAGCAGTACTTC.

The rearrangement links TRBV24-1 to TRBJ2-3; D is perhaps TRBD1 (5 bases). Germline-derived CDR1 and CDR2 are KGHDR and SFDVKD. This CDR3 spans 13 amino acids. V lost 9 bases and J lost 2, with 11 bases in between. CDR3 bases: TGTGCCACCTCTTTCAGGGACACAGATACGCAGTATTTT. Translating it yields CATSFRDTDTQYF.

CDR3 nucleotides: TGTGCCAGCAGTGGGGACGGGGAAAAACTGTTTTTT. Encoded protein: CASSGDGEKLFF. The chain combines TRBV12-3 or TRBV12-4 with TRBJ1-4; maybe TRBD1 (5 bases). With 5 bases removed from V and 8 bases from J, the gap between germline ends came to 9 bases. This CDR3 comprises 12 residues.

This chain connects TRBV7-9 to TRBJ1-2; the D is unclear. Trimming left V 4 bases short and J 7 bases short, with 19 bases between. CDR1 is SEHNR, CDR2 FQNEAQ, per germline (reference sequence). The CDR3 is 15 amino acids. CDR3 nucleotides: TGTGCCAGCAGCTCGCAGGAAGTAAGTCGGCTTGGCTACACCTTC. It translates to CASSSQEVSRLGYTF.

The chain is built from TRBV14 and TRBJ1-1, with 9 nucleotides matching TRBD1. From germline, CDR1 is SGHDN and CDR2 FVKESK. Trimming cost V 0 bases and J 11 bases; bases outside gene matches: 4. The CDR3 runs 13 residues. The CDR3 region is CASSQDWDREAFF. The CDR3 DNA reads as TGTGCCAGCAGCCAAGATTGGGACAGGGAGGCTTTCTTT.

This clone was counted a single time. The chain links TRBV28 to TRBJ1-2; maybe TRBD1 (5 bases). This CDR3 spans 14 amino acids. Germline assignment: CDR1 MDHEN and CDR2 SYDVKM. V dropped 7 bases and J dropped 4 bases, with 16 bases sitting between them. For the CDR3, the DNA is TGTGCCAGCACTTCTCCGGGGCGGGCCTATGGCTACACCTTC. This sequence encodes CASTSPGRAYGYTF.

The chain employs TRBV7-2 and TRBJ1-3, with 9 bases identical to TRBD1. Germline assignment: CDR1 SGHTA and CDR2 FQGNSA. This CDR3 comprises 15 residues. Germline trimming cut 5 bases from V and 6 bases from J; bases unmatched to any gene: 8. The CDR3 loop is CASSIDRGVVNTIYF. In DNA form, the CDR3 reads TGTGCCAGCAGCATAGACAGGGGGGTCGTAAACACCATATATTTT.

The V and J genes are TRBV12-3 or TRBV12-4 and TRBJ1-5; D may be TRBD1 (5 bases). Trimming removed 6 bases at V and 11 bases at J, with 17 bases between. This CDR3 contains 13 residues. The CDR3 DNA sequence: TGTGCCAGCAGGCAGGGCCCGGCGGGGACCCAGCATTTT. Translation gives CASRQGPAGTQHF.

The V call is TRBV7-9, the J call TRBJ2-2, with D perhaps TRBD1 (5 bases). The V end lost 5 bases, the J end lost 0 bases, and 19 bases lay between the germline ends. The germline V gene has CDR1 SEHNR and CDR2 FQNEAQ (reference sequence). CDR3 length: 18 residues. Here the CDR3 reads CASSILISRAANTGELFF. Written as DNA, the CDR3 is TGTGCCAGCAGCATACTAATCTCCAGGGCCGCGAACACCGGGGAGCTGTTTTTT.

The chain carries TRBV6-5 and TRBJ1-1; TRBD1 is a possible D gene (6 bases). The CDR3 length is 14 residues. The germline V gene has CDR1 MNHEY and CDR2 SVGAGI. The V gene lost 2 bases and the J gene lost 1 base, with 8 bases spanning the gap. This CDR3 is CASSYPGANTEAFF. CDR3 sequence (DNA): TGTGCCAGCAGTTACCCAGGGGCGAACACTGAAGCTTTCTTT.

The chain links TRBV11-2 to TRBJ2-3; 11 nucleotides match TRBD2. Germline loops: CDR1 SGHAT, CDR2 FQNNGV. With V trimmed by 5 bases and J by 5 bases, 6 bases remained unmatched. There are 15 residues in the CDR3. The CDR3 DNA is TGTGCCAGCAGCGTTACTAGCGGGAGTAAAGATACGCAGTATTTT. Residues: CASSVTSGSKDTQYF.